The text below deals with one T cell receptor (beta chain). The same CDR3 is also encoded by other DNA sequences in this sample. The data are from a study of T cells in tuberculosis. Study-level findings and limits: The stringent gate may have excluded weak CD1B-GMM tetramer binders.

The assay was immunoSEQ multiplex PCR, and TCRdb's table has in-frame clones only and misses some. The sample contains about 58,000 clones, roughly 90% of which appear only once. Thawed, overnight-rested PBMC were stained with GMM-loaded CD1B tetramer, viability dye and anti-CD3, then sorted. The lipid loaded on the CD1B tetramers was C32 glucose monomycolate from Rhodococcus equi. Between the trimmed V and J ends, which lost 1 base and 3 bases, there was a span of 13 bases. CDR3 size: 15 residues. The V gene's germline CDR1 is MGHRA and CDR2 YSYEKL. The clonotype comes from an adult woman with latent tuberculosis. Specimen: CD1b-GMM tetramer-negative cells sorted from PBMCs. The genes are TRBV4-1 and TRBJ2-7, with D tentatively TRBD1 (6 bases). CDR3 loop: CASSQVPGASYEQYF. As DNA, the CDR3 is TGCGCCAGCAGCCAAGTCCCAGGGGCCAGCTACGAGCAGTACTTC.